The entry below gives a single T cell receptor beta chain sequence along with its context. Clones were sequenced by immunoSEQ multiplex PCR, and TCRdb holds only the in-frame ones, with some missing. The sample holds fewer than 250,000 clones, around four fifths seen once. This specimen belongs to a study of blood T cell repertoires in COVID-19. Sequences were obtained from peripheral blood. This clonotype originated in a woman between 70 and 85 years old with acute or convalescent COVID-19.

CDR3 nucleotide sequence: TGTGCCAGCCAAGGTAGGGGACAGAATAACTATGGCTACACCTTC. Its protein is CASQGRGQNNYGYTF. The V call is TRBV19, the J call TRBJ1-2, with 7 bases matching TRBD1. CDR3 length: 15 amino acids. Germline V gene data show CDR1 as LNHDA and CDR2 as SQIVND (reference sequence). V trimming: 9 bases; J trimming: 1 base; junction bases outside the gene matches: 11.